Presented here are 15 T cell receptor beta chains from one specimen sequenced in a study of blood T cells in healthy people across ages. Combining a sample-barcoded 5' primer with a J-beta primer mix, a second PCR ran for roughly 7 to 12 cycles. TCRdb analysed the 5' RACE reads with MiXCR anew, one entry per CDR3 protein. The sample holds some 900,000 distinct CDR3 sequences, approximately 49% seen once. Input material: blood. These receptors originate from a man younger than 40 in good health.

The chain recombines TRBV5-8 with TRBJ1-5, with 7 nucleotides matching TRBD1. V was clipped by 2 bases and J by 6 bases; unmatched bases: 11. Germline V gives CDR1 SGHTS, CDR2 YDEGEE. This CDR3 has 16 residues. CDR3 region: CASSFRGGAGIQPQHF. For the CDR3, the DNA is TGTGCCAGCAGCTTTCGAGGGGGCGCAGGCATTCAGCCCCAGCATTTT.

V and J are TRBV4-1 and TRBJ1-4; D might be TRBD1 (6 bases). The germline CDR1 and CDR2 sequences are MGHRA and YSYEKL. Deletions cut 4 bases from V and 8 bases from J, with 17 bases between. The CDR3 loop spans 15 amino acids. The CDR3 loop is CASSRQRGTLEKLFF. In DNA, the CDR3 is TGCGCCAGCAGCCGCCAAAGGGGGACACTAGAAAAACTGTTTTTT.

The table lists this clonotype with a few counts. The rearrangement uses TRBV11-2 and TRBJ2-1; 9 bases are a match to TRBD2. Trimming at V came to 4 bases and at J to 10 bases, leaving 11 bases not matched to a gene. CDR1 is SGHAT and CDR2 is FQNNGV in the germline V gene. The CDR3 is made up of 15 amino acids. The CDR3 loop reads CASSSLQRGVGEQFF. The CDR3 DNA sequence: TGTGCCAGCAGCTCCTTGCAGCGGGGGGTCGGGGAGCAGTTCTTC.

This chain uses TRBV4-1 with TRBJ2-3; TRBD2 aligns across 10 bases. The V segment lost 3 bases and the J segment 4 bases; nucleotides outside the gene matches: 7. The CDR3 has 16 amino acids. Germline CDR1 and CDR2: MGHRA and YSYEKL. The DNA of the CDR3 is TGCGCCAGCAGCCACCTACTAGCGGGGAGCCCAGATACGCAGTATTTT. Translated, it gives CASSHLLAGSPDTQYF.

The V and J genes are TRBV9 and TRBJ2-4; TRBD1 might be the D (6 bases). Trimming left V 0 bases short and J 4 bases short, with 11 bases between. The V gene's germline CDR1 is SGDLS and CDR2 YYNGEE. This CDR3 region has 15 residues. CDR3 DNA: TGTGCCAGCAGCGTAGCTGGGGGCGCAAAAAACATTCAGTACTTC. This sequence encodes CASSVAGGAKNIQYF.

The CDR3 DNA is TGTGCCAGCGAGACCGGGACAGGGCTATACAATGAGCAGTTCTTC. Its translation is CASETGTGLYNEQFF. V gene TRBV2 combines with J gene TRBJ2-1, with TRBD1 matching over 9 bases. Germline CDR1 is SNHLY and CDR2 is FYNNEI. V trimming: 8 bases; J trimming: 4 bases; junction bases outside the gene matches: 9. The CDR3 extends over 15 amino acids.

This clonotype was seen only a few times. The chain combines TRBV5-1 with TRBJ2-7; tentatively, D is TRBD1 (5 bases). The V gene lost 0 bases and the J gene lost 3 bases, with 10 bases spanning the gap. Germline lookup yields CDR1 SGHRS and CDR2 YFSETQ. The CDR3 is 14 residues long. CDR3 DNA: TGCGCCAGCAGCTTGGCAGGACAACTCTACGAGCAGTACTTC. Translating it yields CASSLAGQLYEQYF.

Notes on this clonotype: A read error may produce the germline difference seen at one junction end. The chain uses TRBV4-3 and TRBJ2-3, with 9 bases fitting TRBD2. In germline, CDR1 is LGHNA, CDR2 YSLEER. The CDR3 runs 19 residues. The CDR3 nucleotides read TGCGCCCGCAGCCAAGATTGGCGGCGGGGGGGTACTAGCACAGATACGCAGTATTTT. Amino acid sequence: CARSQDWRRGGTSTDTQYF.

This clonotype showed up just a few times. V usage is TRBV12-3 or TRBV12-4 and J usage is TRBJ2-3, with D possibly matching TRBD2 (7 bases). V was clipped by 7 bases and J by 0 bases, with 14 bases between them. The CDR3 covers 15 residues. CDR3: CASTLGGASTDTQYF. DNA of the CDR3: TGTGCCAGCACCCTAGGGGGGGCCAGCACAGATACGCAGTATTTT.

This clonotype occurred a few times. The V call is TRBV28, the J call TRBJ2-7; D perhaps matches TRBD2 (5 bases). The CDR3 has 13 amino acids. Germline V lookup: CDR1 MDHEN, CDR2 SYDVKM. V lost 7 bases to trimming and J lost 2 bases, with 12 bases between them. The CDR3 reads CASNPGTPYEQYF. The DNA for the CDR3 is TGTGCCAGCAATCCGGGAACCCCCTACGAGCAGTACTTC.

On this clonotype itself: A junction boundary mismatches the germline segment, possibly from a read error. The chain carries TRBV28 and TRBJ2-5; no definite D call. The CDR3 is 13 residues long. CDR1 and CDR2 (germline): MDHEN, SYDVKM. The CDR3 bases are TGTGCCAGCAGCCCCCAGGACCAAGAGACCCGGTACTTC. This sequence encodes CASSPQDQETRYF.

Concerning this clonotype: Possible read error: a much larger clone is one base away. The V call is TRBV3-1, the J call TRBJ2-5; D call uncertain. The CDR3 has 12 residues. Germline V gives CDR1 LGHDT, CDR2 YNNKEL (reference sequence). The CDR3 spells CTSSQVSETQYF. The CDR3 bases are TGTACCAGCAGCCAAGTGTCGGAGACCCAGTACTTC.

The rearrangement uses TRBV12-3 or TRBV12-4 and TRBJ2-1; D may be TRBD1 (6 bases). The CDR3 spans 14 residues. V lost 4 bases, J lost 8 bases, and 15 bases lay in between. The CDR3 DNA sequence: TGTGCCAGCAGTTCTTCTACAGGGTCATATGAGCAGTTCTTC. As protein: CASSSSTGSYEQFF.

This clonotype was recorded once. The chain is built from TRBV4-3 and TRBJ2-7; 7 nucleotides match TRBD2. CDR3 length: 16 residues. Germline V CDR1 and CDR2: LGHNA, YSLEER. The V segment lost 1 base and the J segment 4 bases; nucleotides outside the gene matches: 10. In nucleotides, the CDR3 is TGCGCCAGCAGCCAAGTTGCACTGGGGGAGGGTTACGAGCAGTACTTC. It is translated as CASSQVALGEGYEQYF.

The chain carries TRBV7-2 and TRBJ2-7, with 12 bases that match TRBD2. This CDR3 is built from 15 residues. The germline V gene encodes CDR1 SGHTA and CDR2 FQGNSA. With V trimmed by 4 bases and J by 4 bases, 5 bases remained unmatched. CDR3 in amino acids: CASSWGLAGSYEQYF. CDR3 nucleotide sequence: TGTGCCAGCAGCTGGGGACTAGCGGGCTCGTACGAGCAGTACTTC.